This entry lists 21 T cell receptor beta chains sequenced from one sample in a study of shared clonotypes between healthy human individuals. Data came from immunoSEQ multiplex PCR; TCRdb stores just in-frame clones and leaves some out. The sample yields some 200,000 clones, over 80% seen once. Sequenced sample: naive CD4+ T cells sorted from blood. Noted subset: CD45RA+ positively selected. The source is a woman under 40 in good health.

CDR3: CASSLRETTYEQYF. In nucleotides, the CDR3 is TGTGCCAGCAGTTTAAGAGAGACAACCTACGAGCAGTACTTC. The chain has TRBV27 and TRBJ2-7; D uncertain. Germline CDR1 reads MNHEY; CDR2 reads SMNVEV (reference sequence). V was trimmed by 2 bases and J by 2 bases, leaving 10 bases between them. The CDR3 loop spans 14 amino acids.

The DNA for the CDR3 is TGTGCCACCAGCAGGGCCGACACTTCACCCCTCCACTTT. This codes for CATSRADTSPLHF. This rearrangement joins TRBV15 to TRBJ1-6; D is unclear. Trimming left V 3 bases short and J 9 bases short, with 9 bases between. The CDR3 totals 13 residues. The germline V gene encodes CDR1 LNHNV and CDR2 YYDKDF (reference sequence).

The chain is built from TRBV25-1 and TRBJ2-2; D may be TRBD1 (5 bases). The CDR3 runs to 14 residues. Trimming cost V 8 bases and J 4 bases, with 14 bases left between them. Per germline, CDR1 MGHDK and CDR2 SYGVNS. Here the CDR3 DNA reads TGTGCCAGCCACGGGTCAGGGCGCACCGGGGAGCTGTTTTTT. It codes for CASHGSGRTGELFF.

This chain uses TRBV30 with TRBJ2-1; 7 bases are a match to TRBD1. The CDR3 runs 15 residues. The germline gives CDR1 GTSNPN, CDR2 SVGIG (reference sequence). After removal of 3 bases from V and 0 bases from J, the junction contained 5 bases not matched to a gene. DNA of the CDR3: TGTGCCTGGAGCCCGGGACAGAGCTCCTACAATGAGCAGTTCTTC. Translating gives CAWSPGQSSYNEQFF.

This chain joins TRBV11-2 and TRBJ2-7; the D gene is possibly TRBD2 (5 bases). The CDR3 runs 14 residues. Trimming pared 2 bases from V and 2 bases from J, leaving 10 bases between. CDR1 SGHAT and CDR2 FQNNGV come from the germline V gene. The CDR3 DNA reads as TGTGCCAGCAGCTTATCGGACGGGACCTACGAGCAGTACTTC. Protein product: CASSLSDGTYEQYF.

The V gene is TRBV2, the J gene TRBJ2-5; D is possibly TRBD1 (6 bases). The J call may be mistaken, given a closer DNA end match to TRBJ2-7. The CDR3 is 13 amino acids. CDR1 and CDR2 (germline): SNHLY, FYNNEI. CDR3 nucleotide sequence: TGTGCCAGCAGTGTCGACAGGTTCGGCGAGCAGTACTTC. It encodes CASSVDRFGEQYF.

CDR3 nucleotide sequence: TGTGCCAGCAAGGGACTAACGTACAATGAGCAGTTCTTC. Amino acid sequence: CASKGLTYNEQFF. The chain employs TRBV28 and TRBJ2-1, with TRBD2 matching over 7 bases. Germline CDR1 reads MDHEN; CDR2 reads SYDVKM. Trimming removed 7 bases from V and 4 bases from J; junction bases left unmatched: 4. The CDR3 length is 13 residues.

The chain combines TRBV28 with TRBJ1-1, with D hard to call. Germline lookup yields CDR1 MDHEN and CDR2 SYDVKM. Trimming took off 4 bases at V and 0 bases at J, with 9 bases between the two ends. The CDR3 runs to 14 residues. CDR3 loop: CASSSPALNTEAFF. CDR3 DNA sequence: TGTGCCAGCAGTTCCCCCGCCTTGAACACTGAAGCTTTCTTT.

The rearrangement links TRBV28 to TRBJ2-5; D gene ambiguous. This CDR3 has 15 amino acids. V shed 5 bases and J shed 0 bases, with 13 bases lying between them. Germline assignment: CDR1 MDHEN and CDR2 SYDVKM. The CDR3: CASSPPGQYQETQYF. The CDR3 coding sequence is TGTGCCAGCAGTCCCCCGGGCCAGTACCAAGAGACCCAGTACTTC.

This clone was picked up one time. The chain has TRBV4-2 and TRBJ2-1; D is unresolved. Trimming removed 0 bases from V and 1 base from J, with 10 bases in between. The CDR3 totals 16 residues. Germline lookup yields CDR1 LGHNA and CDR2 YNFKEQ. CDR3 in DNA: TGTGCCAGCAGCCAAGATAACCGACCTTCCTACAATGAGCAGTTCTTC. Translated: CASSQDNRPSYNEQFF.

J is TRBJ2-7 and V is TRBV15; D is perhaps TRBD2 (5 bases). Trimming took 0 bases from V and 0 from J, leaving 15 bases between them. This CDR3 is built from 17 residues. Germline V lookup: CDR1 LNHNV, CDR2 YYDKDF (reference sequence). CDR3 sequence reads: CATSRESRASYSYEQYF. CDR3 nucleotides: TGTGCCACCAGCAGAGAGTCGAGGGCATCGTACTCCTACGAGCAGTACTTC.

In this sample, this clone turned up once. The genes are TRBV2 and TRBJ2-2, with TRBD2 matching 12 bases. From germline, CDR1 is SNHLY and CDR2 FYNNEI. This CDR3 has 16 residues. J gave up 6 bases and V 4 bases, and 6 bases lay outside the gene matches. The DNA of the CDR3 is TGTGCCAGCAGTGTTCGGGCTAGCGGGAGGGCCGGGGAGCTGTTTTTT. This encodes CASSVRASGRAGELFF.

This clone came up once. The chain uses TRBV19 and TRBJ2-7; D is undetermined. The V end was cut by 0 bases, the J end by 2 bases, with 11 bases between. The CDR3 has 15 amino acids. Germline lookup yields CDR1 LNHDA and CDR2 SQIVND (reference sequence). The DNA for the CDR3 is TGTGCCAGTAGTATAGATTTGGGCATAGCCTACGAGCAGTACTTC. It translates to CASSIDLGIAYEQYF.

This sequence joins TRBV5-1 and TRBJ2-7, with D possibly being TRBD1 or TRBD2 (5 bases each). Germline V gene lookup returns CDR1 SGHRS and CDR2 YFSETQ. The V gene lost 2 bases and the J gene lost 2 bases, with 11 bases spanning the gap. There are 14 residues in the CDR3. Here the CDR3 DNA reads TGCGCCAGCAGCTTCCGGGACGGCGCCTACGAGCAGTACTTC. Its protein product is CASSFRDGAYEQYF.

This sequence joins TRBV9 and TRBJ2-7; 10 bases map to TRBD2. J was trimmed by 7 bases and V by 7 bases; bases with no gene match: 8. The V gene's germline CDR1 is SGDLS and CDR2 YYNGEE. This CDR3 spans 13 amino acids. The CDR3 sequence: CASSASGSGEQYF. The CDR3 nucleotides read TGTGCCAGCTCTGCTAGCGGGAGTGGTGAGCAGTACTTC.

This chain links TRBV5-1 with TRBJ2-5; TRBD1 is a possible D gene (5 bases). The J call may not be correct, given that the DNA end is closer to TRBJ2-7. Germline V gives CDR1 SGHRS, CDR2 YFSETQ. The CDR3 runs 16 residues. CDR3 sequence: CASSSGWGRSSYEQYF. CDR3 coding DNA: TGCGCCAGCAGCTCCGGATGGGGCAGGAGCTCCTACGAGCAGTACTTC.

The V gene is TRBV13, the J gene TRBJ2-5, with a tentative D call TRBD1 (6 bases). Judging by the DNA end, TRBJ2-7 fits better; the J call may be wrong. The CDR3 runs 14 residues. Per the germline V gene, CDR1 is PRHDT and CDR2 is FYEKMQ (reference sequence). CDR3: CASSVTRQDYEQYF. Written as DNA, the CDR3 is TGTGCCAGCAGCGTAACCAGACAGGACTACGAGCAGTACTTC.

The V call is TRBV7-8, the J call TRBJ1-2; no definite D call. This CDR3 spans 13 amino acids. V lost 2 bases, J lost 5 bases, and 9 bases lay in between. CDR1 is SGHVS and CDR2 is FQNEAQ in the germline V gene. The CDR3 DNA reads TGTGCCAGCAGCTTACCAGGCGGATATGGCTACACCTTC. This encodes CASSLPGGYGYTF.

This chain uses TRBV27 with TRBJ1-2, with D perhaps TRBD1 (6 bases). Between the trimmed V and J ends, which lost 6 bases and 2 bases, there was a span of 7 bases. This CDR3 spans 12 amino acids. Germline V gene lookup returns CDR1 MNHEY and CDR2 SMNVEV (reference sequence). As DNA, the CDR3 is TGTGCCAGCAGCACAGGGAACTATGGCTACACCTTC. As protein: CASSTGNYGYTF.

J is TRBJ2-7 and V is TRBV12-1. TRBV12-1 is a known pseudogene. The CDR3 runs 10 residues. CDR3 residues: CASGMGGQYF. Here the CDR3 DNA reads TGTGCCAGCGGGATGGGTGGGCAGTACTTC.

The chain employs TRBV4-1 and TRBJ1-4; D gene unclear. Germline CDR1 MGHRA, CDR2 YSYEKL. Trimming took 1 base from V and 11 from J, leaving 11 bases between them. The CDR3 length is 13 residues. DNA for the CDR3: TGCGCCAGCAGCCAAGCACGGGCGGATAAACTGTTTTTT. Protein: CASSQARADKLFF.